These 29 T cell receptor beta chains share one sample of origin, sequenced in a study of T cells in Graves' hyperthyroidism and ophthalmopathy. Researchers amplified the TCR beta CDR3 regions from RNA transcripts. Initially, a first-round RT-PCR of the TCR CDR3 employed the HTBI primer set. TCRdb reprocessed the multiplex PCR reads with MiXCR, giving one entry per CDR3 protein. Of a few hundred thousand distinct CDR3 sequences listed, over 15% are singletons. The sequenced material came from blood. The receptors stem from a woman between 55 and 75 years old with Graves' ophthalmopathy.

This clonotype occurred many times. The gene calls are TRBV20-1 and TRBJ1-5; TRBD1 matches at 11 bases. V dropped 3 bases and J dropped 6; count of bases not matched to a gene: 4. The germline V gene has CDR1 DFQATT and CDR2 SNEGSKA (reference sequence). The CDR3 consists of 14 residues. CDR3 nucleotides: TGCAGTGCTAGGGGACAGGGGGGCGGTCAGCCCCAGCATTTT. It translates to CSARGQGGGQPQHF.

The rearrangement joins TRBV11-2 to TRBJ1-1; D possibly corresponds to TRBD1 (5 bases). The CDR3 has 14 amino acids. Germline V gene sequence: CDR1 SGHAT, CDR2 FQNNGV. V shed 1 base and J shed 7 bases, with 13 bases lying between them. CDR3: CASSLGVWGGEAFF. CDR3 in DNA: TGTGCCAGCAGCTTAGGCGTTTGGGGGGGTGAAGCTTTCTTT.

The table lists this clonotype with a few counts. The chain joins TRBV4-3 to TRBJ2-1; no clear D gene. V was clipped by 0 bases and J by 2 bases, with 8 bases between them. Looked up from germline, CDR1 is LGHNA and CDR2 is YSLEER. The CDR3 has 15 residues. CDR3 nucleotides: TGCGCCAGCAGCCAAGAAGGGTTCACCTACAATGAGCAGTTCTTC. It translates to CASSQEGFTYNEQFF.

V and J are TRBV28 and TRBJ1-2; 7 nucleotides match TRBD1. The trim removed 5 bases at V and 2 bases at J, leaving 5 bases unmatched. The CDR3 length is 14 residues. Germline V gene lookup returns CDR1 MDHEN and CDR2 SYDVKM. For the CDR3, the DNA is TGTGCCAGCAGTGTCGGGACAGCGAACTATGGCTACACCTTC. Translated, it gives CASSVGTANYGYTF.

This clonotype was recorded once. One base away lies a much larger clone, so this may be a sequencing read error. The chain joins TRBV6-9 to TRBJ1-2; a possible D gene is TRBD1 (6 bases). The CDR3 has 15 residues. V lost 3 bases, J lost 7 bases, and 18 bases lay in between. Germline CDR1 is MNHGY and CDR2 is SVAAGI. DNA of the CDR3: TGTGCCAGCAGTTACGGGACACCTGGCCCCCTTGGCTACACCTTC. Protein: CASSYGTPGPLGYTF.

Comment on this clonotype: A much bigger clone sits one base away, suggesting this may be a read error. The gene calls are TRBV7-9 and TRBJ2-1; 8 bases are a match to TRBD2. Germline V gives CDR1 SEHNR, CDR2 FQNEAQ (reference sequence). This CDR3 has 14 residues. The V segment lost 6 bases and the J segment 8 bases; nucleotides outside the gene matches: 9. The CDR3 DNA is TGTGCCAGCAGTGGGGGGACTAGTAACGATGAGCAGTTCTTC. Encoded protein: CASSGGTSNDEQFF.

In its sample, this clonotype was seen many times. The chain joins TRBV5-1 to TRBJ2-2; maybe TRBD2 (5 bases). Deletions cut 4 bases from V and 2 bases from J, with 12 bases between. Germline V gives CDR1 SGHRS, CDR2 YFSETQ. The length of the CDR3 is 15 residues. CDR3 sequence reads: CASSGEIGNTGELFF. Written as DNA, the CDR3 is TGCGCCAGCAGCGGGGAGATAGGAAACACCGGGGAGCTGTTTTTT.

The chain is built from TRBV15 and TRBJ1-5, with D uncertain. The CDR3 consists of 14 residues. V was clipped by 4 bases and J by 8 bases, with 15 bases between them. From germline, CDR1 is LNHNV and CDR2 YYDKDF (reference sequence). CDR3 coding DNA: TGTGCCACCAGCACCTCCTATCCCGACGAGCCCCAGCATTTT. Its protein product is CATSTSYPDEPQHF.

CDR3 loop: CASSIDKSQSEQYF. The CDR3 coding sequence is TGTGCCAGTAGTATAGATAAGTCCCAAAGCGAGCAGTACTTC. The chain is built from TRBV19 and TRBJ2-7; no reliable D call. The V gene's germline CDR1 is LNHDA and CDR2 SQIVND (reference sequence). The V gene lost 0 bases and the J gene lost 6 bases, with 12 bases spanning the gap. The CDR3 totals 14 residues.

About this clonotype itself: A clone one base away is much larger, so this may be a read error. The gene calls are TRBV28 and TRBJ2-2, with a weak D call TRBD1 (6 bases). Germline CDR1 MDHEN, CDR2 SYDVKM. This CDR3 is built from 15 residues. Deletions cut 5 bases from V and 3 bases from J, with 13 bases between. CDR3 nucleotides: TGTGCCAGCAGTGTCAGGGGACGGGACACCGGGGAGCTGTTTTTT. Translating it yields CASSVRGRDTGELFF.

The rearrangement joins TRBV10-2 to TRBJ1-5; TRBD1 is a possible D gene (6 bases). V gave up 2 bases and J gave up 4 bases, with 15 bases separating them. This CDR3 has 16 amino acids. Germline V gene lookup returns CDR1 WSHSY and CDR2 SAAADI. This chain's CDR3 is CASSERGGVANQPQHF. In DNA form, the CDR3 reads TGCGCCAGCAGTGAGAGGGGGGGCGTTGCGAATCAGCCCCAGCATTTT.

The chain combines TRBV5-1 with TRBJ1-2; 7 bases match TRBD1. The CDR3 spans 15 residues. Trimming cost V 1 base and J 2 bases; bases outside gene matches: 5. CDR1 is SGHRS, CDR2 YFSETQ, per germline. Here the CDR3 DNA reads TGCGCCAGCAGCTTGTCGGGCAGGGGGAACTATGGCTACACCTTC. Encoded protein: CASSLSGRGNYGYTF.

The chain combines TRBV20-1 with TRBJ1-3; 7 nucleotides align to TRBD1. V was clipped by 6 bases and J by 3 bases; unmatched bases: 8. This CDR3 is 14 amino acids long. Germline V gene sequence: CDR1 DFQATT, CDR2 SNEGSKA (reference sequence). The CDR3 region is CSAPRGTDGNTIYF. In DNA form, the CDR3 reads TGCAGTGCCCCGAGGGGGACAGATGGAAACACCATATATTTT.

There are a few counts of this clonotype. The chain uses TRBV6-5 and TRBJ1-2; a weak D match, TRBD1 (6 bases). CDR1 is MNHEY, CDR2 SVGAGI, per germline. The CDR3 is 13 amino acids. V gave up 2 bases and J gave up 7 bases, with 11 bases separating them. The CDR3 sequence: CASSYRTETGYTF. The DNA of the CDR3 is TGTGCCAGCAGTTACCGGACAGAAACTGGCTACACCTTC.

This clonotype was seen repeatedly, ten times or more. The chain links TRBV27 to TRBJ1-2; D remains unclear. Trimming cost V 7 bases and J 4 bases, with 19 bases left between them. The length of the CDR3 is 15 residues. CDR1 and CDR2 from the germline V gene are MNHEY and SMNVEV (reference sequence). For the CDR3, the DNA is TGTGCCAGCACCCTTAAGGCGGAGCCAACCTATGGCTACACCTTC. Protein product: CASTLKAEPTYGYTF.

This rearrangement joins TRBV27 to TRBJ2-7, with TRBD2 matching 8 bases. Trimming took 2 bases from V and 2 from J; bases not matched to a gene: 2. Germline CDR1 reads MNHEY; CDR2 reads SMNVEV (reference sequence). This CDR3 region has 14 residues. CDR3 DNA: TGTGCCAGCAGTTTACGGGAGGGCCCCTACGAGCAGTACTTC. Its translation: CASSLREGPYEQYF.

This clonotype was counted many times. The J gene is TRBJ2-3, the V gene TRBV7-2; D is perhaps TRBD1 (5 bases). V lost 6 bases to trimming and J lost 1 base, with 11 bases between them. Germline CDR1 SGHTA, CDR2 FQGNSA. This CDR3 contains 14 residues. CDR3 residues: CASRNRRGTDTQYF. Here the CDR3 DNA reads TGTGCCAGCAGGAACCGCAGGGGCACAGATACGCAGTATTTT.

The table lists this clonotype with many counts. J is TRBJ2-7 and V is TRBV7-3; 13 nucleotides match TRBD2. CDR3 length equals 17 residues. The germline CDR1 and CDR2 sequences are SGHTA and FQGTGA. V lost 1 base, J lost 6 bases, and 9 bases stayed unmatched. CDR3 nucleotide sequence: TGTGCCAGCAGCTTAATGACTAGCGGGAGGAACCTCGGCGAGCAGTACTTC. It translates to CASSLMTSGRNLGEQYF.

This clonotype was detected many times. The V call is TRBV7-3, the J call TRBJ2-1; TRBD2 agrees at 10 bases. This CDR3 is built from 15 residues. CDR1 is SGHTA and CDR2 is FQGTGA in the germline V gene. The V segment lost 1 base and the J segment 4 bases; nucleotides outside the gene matches: 1. DNA for the CDR3: TGTGCCAGCAGCTTAAAACTAGCGGGGTACAATGAGCAGTTCTTC. Amino acid sequence: CASSLKLAGYNEQFF.

V and J are TRBV10-3 and TRBJ2-5, with D perhaps matching TRBD2 (6 bases). Trimming shortened V by 6 bases and J by 2 bases, and 10 bases separated the two germline ends. Germline V gene sequence: CDR1 ENHRY, CDR2 SYGVKD. The CDR3 loop spans 13 amino acids. The CDR3 DNA sequence: TGTGCCATCAGCGGGGGAGGTCAAGAGACCCAGTACTTC. Protein: CAISGGGQETQYF.

This clonotype was seen repeatedly, ten times or more. The CDR3 region is CASSDRAGQPQHF. The DNA for the CDR3 is TGTGCCAGCAGCGACAGGGCAGGTCAGCCCCAGCATTTT. The V and J genes are TRBV25-1 and TRBJ1-5; 7 nucleotides agree with TRBD1. CDR3 length: 13 residues. The trim removed 6 bases at V and 6 bases at J, leaving 5 bases unmatched. Per the germline V gene, CDR1 is MGHDK and CDR2 is SYGVNS.

The sample holds a few counts of this clonotype. The chain employs TRBV5-4 and TRBJ1-2, with D hard to call. The CDR3 runs to 14 residues. The V end was cut by 0 bases, the J end by 6 bases, with 12 bases between. CDR1 is SGHNT, CDR2 YYREEE, per germline (reference sequence). CDR3 in DNA: TGTGCCAGCAGCTTGGGGGAGGAAGTCGATGGCTACACCTTC. Translating gives CASSLGEEVDGYTF.

CDR3: CASKKRGTDTQYF. CDR3 coding DNA: TGTGCCAGTAAAAAGCGGGGCACAGATACGCAGTATTTT. This chain links TRBV19 with TRBJ2-3; the D gene is possibly TRBD2 (6 bases). This CDR3 is 13 amino acids long. Germline CDR1 and CDR2: LNHDA and SQIVND (reference sequence). Trimming left V 7 bases short and J 1 base short, with 9 bases between.

There are many counts of this clonotype. V and J are TRBV5-1 and TRBJ2-7; possibly TRBD2 for D (6 bases). This CDR3 spans 12 amino acids. V shed 7 bases and J shed 6 bases, with 14 bases lying between them. The V gene's germline CDR1 is SGHRS and CDR2 YFSETQ. The CDR3: CASLTPGGEQYF. DNA of the CDR3: TGCGCCAGCCTCACTCCCGGGGGCGAGCAGTACTTC.

The genes are TRBV10-2 and TRBJ1-3; D remains unclear. This CDR3 comprises 13 residues. V was shortened by 2 bases and J by 3 bases, with 5 bases between the two germline ends. Germline V gene data show CDR1 as WSHSY and CDR2 as SAAADI. The CDR3 region has the DNA TGCGCCAGCAGTGAGAGCCTTGGAAACACCATATATTTT. It yields the protein CASSESLGNTIYF.

This clonotype was seen ten or more times. V is TRBV20-1 and J is TRBJ1-5; no reliable D call. Germline CDR1 is DFQATT and CDR2 is SNEGSKA (reference sequence). The CDR3 runs 15 residues. The ends were cut back, 0 bases at V and 5 bases at J, with 14 bases in the middle. The CDR3 nucleotides read TGCAGTGCTAGAGATCCCCACGGAGGGCATCAGCCCCAGCATTTT. Its protein is CSARDPHGGHQPQHF.

This clonotype occurred a few times. The chain recombines TRBV18 with TRBJ2-3; 7 positions match TRBD2. V shed 2 bases and J 2 bases; nucleotides not matched to a gene: 7. The CDR3 totals 16 residues. Germline loops: CDR1 KGHSH, CDR2 LQKENI. DNA of the CDR3: TGTGCCAGCTCACCAGGGGCCGCGGGGGTCACAGATACGCAGTATTTT. It is translated as CASSPGAAGVTDTQYF.

This chain connects TRBV3-1 to TRBJ1-4; D remains ambiguous. The CDR3 runs 15 residues. The ends were cut back, 0 bases at V and 10 bases at J, with 15 bases in the middle. Germline CDR1 LGHDT, CDR2 YNNKEL (reference sequence). The DNA for the CDR3 is TGTGCCAGCAGCCAAGACAAACGAAGTTGGGGAAAACTGTTTTTT. Translating gives CASSQDKRSWGKLFF.

This clonotype was found once. A much larger clone lies a single base off, so this may be a read error. The gene calls are TRBV28 and TRBJ1-3, with no clear D. Trimming took 6 bases from V and 2 from J, leaving 5 bases between them. The CDR3 length is 12 residues. Germline values: CDR1 MDHEN, CDR2 SYDVKM. CDR3 protein: CASRGPGNTIYF. CDR3 DNA: TGTGCCAGCAGGGGCCCTGGAAACACCATATATTTT. Combining the CDR3 with reference TRBV28 and TRBJ1-3 gives the whole variable domain DVKVTQSSRYLVKRTGEKVFLECVQDMDHENMFWYRQDPGLGLRLIYFSYDVKMKEKGDIPEGYSVSREKKERFSLILESASTNQTSMYLCASRGPGNTIYFGEGSWLTVV.